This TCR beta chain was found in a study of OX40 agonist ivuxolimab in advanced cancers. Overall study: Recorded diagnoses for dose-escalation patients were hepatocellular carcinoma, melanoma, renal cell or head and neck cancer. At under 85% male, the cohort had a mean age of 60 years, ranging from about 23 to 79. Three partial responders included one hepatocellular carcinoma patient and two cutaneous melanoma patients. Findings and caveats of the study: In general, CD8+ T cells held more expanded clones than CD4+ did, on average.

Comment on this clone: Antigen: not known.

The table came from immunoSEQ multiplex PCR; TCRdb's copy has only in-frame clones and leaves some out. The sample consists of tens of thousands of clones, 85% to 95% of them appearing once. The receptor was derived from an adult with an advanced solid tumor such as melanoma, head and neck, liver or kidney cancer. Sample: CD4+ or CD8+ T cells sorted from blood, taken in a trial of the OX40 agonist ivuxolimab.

CDR3 region: CASSPPHGPGGTQYF. As DNA, the CDR3 is TGTGCCAGCAGCCCCCCCCACGGCCCCGGGGGGACCCAGTACTTC. J is TRBJ2-5 and V is TRBV14; a weak D match, TRBD2 (6 bases). Germline V gene lookup returns CDR1 SGHDN and CDR2 FVKESK. Trimming pared 4 bases from V and 7 bases from J, leaving 19 bases between. The CDR3 covers 15 residues.